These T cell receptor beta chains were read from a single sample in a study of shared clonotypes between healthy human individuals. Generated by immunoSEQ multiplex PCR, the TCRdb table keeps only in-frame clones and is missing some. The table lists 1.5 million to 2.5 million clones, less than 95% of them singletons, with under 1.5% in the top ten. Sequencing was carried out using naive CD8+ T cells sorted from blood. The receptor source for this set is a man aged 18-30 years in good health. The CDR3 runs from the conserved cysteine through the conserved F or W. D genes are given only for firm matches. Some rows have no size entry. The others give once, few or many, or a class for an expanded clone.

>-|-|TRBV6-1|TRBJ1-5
TGTGCCAGCAGTGAATGGCAGGGGCGAACAACCAATCAGCCCCAGCATTTT
CASSEWQGRTTNQPQHF
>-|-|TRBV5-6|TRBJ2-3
TGTGCCAGCAGCTCATATTCCACAGATACGCAGTATTTT
CASSSYSTDTQYF
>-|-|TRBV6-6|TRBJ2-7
TGTGCCAGCAGTTACTCGGGACTCCAGGACTACGAGCAGTACTTC
CASSYSGLQDYEQYF
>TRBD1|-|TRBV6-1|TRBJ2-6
TGTGCCAGCAGTGGCTCGGGACAGGTCTCTGGGGCCAACGTCCTGACTTTC
CASSGSGQVSGANVLTF
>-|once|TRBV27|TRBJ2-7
TGTGCCAGCAGCTTCCAAGCGGACCGTATCTACGAGCAGTACTTC
CASSFQADRIYEQYF
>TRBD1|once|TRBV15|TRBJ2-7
TGTGCCACCAGCAATAGACAGGGCCTCTACGAGCAGTACTTC
CATSNRQGLYEQYF
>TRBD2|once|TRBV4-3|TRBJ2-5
TGCGCCAGCAGCCAAGTTCTAGCGGGGCTACAAGAGACCCAGTACTTC
CASSQVLAGLQETQYF
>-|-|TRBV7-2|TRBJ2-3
TGTGCCAGCAGCTTAGTGGTGCGGGAGAGGGGGGACACAGATACGCAGTATTTT
CASSLVVRERGDTDTQYF
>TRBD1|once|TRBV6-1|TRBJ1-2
TGTGCCAGCAGTGAAGAATGGTGGGGGACAGGGGGTTCGGCAAACTATGGCTACACCTTC
CASSEEWWGTGGSANYGYTF
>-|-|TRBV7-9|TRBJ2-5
TGTGCCAGCAGCTTAGCAGTTGGGATGAAGCGGAGCCAAGAGACCCAGTACTTC
CASSLAVGMKRSQETQYF
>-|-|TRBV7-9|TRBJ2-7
TGTGCCAGCGGCGGTAGTGGTGTGCTTGAGCAGTACTTC
CASGGSGVLEQYF
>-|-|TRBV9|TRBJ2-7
TGTGCCAGCAGCCTCTCAGCTCACTACGAGCAGTACTTC
CASSLSAHYEQYF
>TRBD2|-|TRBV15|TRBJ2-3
TGTGCCACCAGCAGAGAATTACTAGCGGGACTAGATACGCAGTATTTT
CATSRELLAGLDTQYF
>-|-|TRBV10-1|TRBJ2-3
TGCGCCAGCGCCGAAGCGGGGGGACAGGGAGCAGATACGCAGTATTTT
CASAEAGGQGADTQYF
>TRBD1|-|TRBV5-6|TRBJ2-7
TGTGCCAGCAGCTTCGGGACAGGGGCCTACGAGCAGTACTTC
CASSFGTGAYEQYF
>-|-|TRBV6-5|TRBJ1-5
TGTGCCAGCAGTTCAGACGGCGCAGGCAATCAGCCCCAGCATTTT
CASSSDGAGNQPQHF
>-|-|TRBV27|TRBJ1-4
TGTGCCAGCAGTTCGAGGAGGGTGACAACTAATGAAAAACTGTTTTTT
CASSSRRVTTNEKLFF
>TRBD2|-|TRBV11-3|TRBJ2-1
TGTGCCAGCAGCTTGGCGGGGGGAGGTGAGCAGTTCTTC
CASSLAGGGEQFF